The text below deals with one T cell receptor beta chain. The V gene's germline CDR1 is SNHLY and CDR2 FYNNEI. The CDR3 has 14 amino acids. V was clipped by 5 bases and J by 0 bases, with 8 bases between them. In the study's own analysis: Amplifying reference gene primers gave estimates of nucleated cell counts. Method: immunoSEQ multiplex PCR; TCRdb's copy keeps in-frame clones and lacks some. The D gene and trimming were derived from the DNA, and the V and J assignments and clone size from that table. The table includes around 140,000 clones, about three quarters detected once. The data originate from a study of blood T cell repertoires in COVID-19. Study-level background: From the United States, Italy and Spain came samples of acute and convalescent COVID-19. Sample material is recorded as cDNA or gDNA derived from T cells, B-cell-depleted T cells, or PBMCs.

This TCR was sampled from a woman in her sixties or seventies with acute or convalescent COVID-19. The chain has TRBV2 and TRBJ1-3; tentative D call: TRBD1 (5 bases). The sample consisted of peripheral blood. Here the CDR3 reads CASSRGFSGNTIYF. The CDR3 DNA sequence: TGTGCCAGCAGTCGGGGGTTCTCTGGAAACACCATATATTTT.